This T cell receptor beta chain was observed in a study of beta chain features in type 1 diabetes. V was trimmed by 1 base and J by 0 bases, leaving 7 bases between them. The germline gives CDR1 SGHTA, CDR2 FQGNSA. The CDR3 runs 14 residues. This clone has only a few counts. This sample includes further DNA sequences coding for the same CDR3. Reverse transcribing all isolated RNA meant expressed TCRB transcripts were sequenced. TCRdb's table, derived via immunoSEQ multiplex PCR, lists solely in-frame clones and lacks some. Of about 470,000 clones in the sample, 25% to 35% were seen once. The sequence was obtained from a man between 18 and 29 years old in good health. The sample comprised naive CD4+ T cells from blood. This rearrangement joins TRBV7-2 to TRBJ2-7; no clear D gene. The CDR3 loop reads CASSLVGSSYEQYF. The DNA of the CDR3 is TGTGCCAGCAGCTTAGTGGGGTCCTCCTACGAGCAGTACTTC.